The 23 T cell receptor beta chains in this list originate from one sample, sequenced in a study of blood T cell repertoires in COVID-19 (dated by TCRdb to the early 2020s). The method behind the library was the immunoSEQ multiplex PCR assay. TCRdb mirrors the immuneACCESS table, restricted to in-frame sequences. Some clones are absent from its copies; in checked studies, under half trace to an unresolved V gene, and the reason for the others is unknown. This sample gives 150,000 to 200,000 clones in total; approximately 87% of them show up just once. Jointly, the top ten make up approximately 3.3% of the sample. The specimen was peripheral blood. These receptors originate from a man younger than 35 with active or convalescent COVID-19.

The V and J genes are TRBV18 and TRBJ1-2; D is unresolved. Trimming removed 5 bases from V and 0 bases from J, with 10 bases in between. Germline CDR1 is KGHSH and CDR2 is LQKENI. The CDR3 length is 14 residues. CDR3 sequence reads: CASSEQPTNYGYTF. CDR3 nucleotides: TGTGCCAGCTCAGAACAGCCAACTAACTATGGCTACACCTTC.

The V call is TRBV28, the J call TRBJ1-1; no reliable D call. The CDR3 extends over 12 amino acids. Trimming removed 1 base from V and 3 bases from J, with 3 bases in between. Looked up from germline, CDR1 is MDHEN and CDR2 is SYDVKM. In nucleotides, the CDR3 is TGTGCCAGCAGTTTATCTTACACTGAAGCTTTCTTT. The encoded protein is CASSLSYTEAFF. The full variable domain, in which reference TRBV28 and TRBJ1-1 provide the parts outside the CDR3, is DVKVTQSSRYLVKRTGEKVFLECVQDMDHENMFWYRQDPGLGLRLIYFSYDVKMKEKGDIPEGYSVSREKKERFSLILESASTNQTSMYLCASSLSYTEAFFGQGTRLTVV.

This chain joins TRBV2 and TRBJ2-1; D is unclear. V was pared by 3 bases and J by 4 bases, with 7 bases between. There are 13 residues in the CDR3. The germline CDR1 and CDR2 sequences are SNHLY and FYNNEI. CDR3 loop: CASSEAGYNEQFF. The CDR3 DNA reads as TGTGCCAGCAGTGAGGCCGGGTACAATGAGCAGTTCTTC. The full variable domain, in which reference TRBV2 and TRBJ2-1 provide the parts outside the CDR3, is EPEVTQTPSHQVTQMGQEVILRCVPISNHLYFYWYRQILGQKVEFLVSFYNNEISEKSEIFDDQFSVERPDGSNFTLKIRSTKLEDSAMYFCASSEAGYNEQFFGPGTRLTVL.

The CDR3 here is CASSDDRRLYTF. The CDR3 DNA reads as TGTGCCAGCAGTGATGACAGGCGTCTGTACACCTTC. The gene calls are TRBV2 and TRBJ1-2, with a tentative D call TRBD1 (6 bases). Trimming pared 3 bases from V and 11 bases from J, leaving 13 bases between. This CDR3 has 12 residues. Looked up from germline, CDR1 is SNHLY and CDR2 is FYNNEI.

V usage is TRBV19 and J usage is TRBJ2-2, with a possible D match to TRBD2 (5 bases). Germline CDR1 is LNHDA and CDR2 is SQIVND (reference sequence). This CDR3 is built from 14 residues. V dropped 8 bases and J dropped 3 bases, with 13 bases sitting between them. CDR3 sequence (DNA): TGTGCCAGTGCCACGGGCGGGTACACCGGGGAGCTGTTTTTT. Translated, it gives CASATGGYTGELFF. Variable domain in full (rest from reference TRBV19 and TRBJ2-2): DGGITQSPKYLFRKEGQNVTLSCEQNLNHDAMYWYRQDPGQGLRLIYYSQIVNDFQKGDIAEGYSVSREKKESFPLTVTSAQKNPTAFYLCASATGGYTGELFFGEGSRLTVL.

In this sample, this clone turned up once. The chain joins TRBV4-1 to TRBJ1-6; 8 positions match TRBD1. The V and J ends lost 1 base and 7 bases, in that order; junction bases with no gene match: 6. The CDR3 length is 16 residues. Germline CDR1 is MGHRA and CDR2 is YSYEKL. The CDR3 sequence is CASSQGGRGRNSPLHF. In DNA, the CDR3 is TGCGCCAGCAGCCAAGGAGGCAGGGGGCGGAATTCACCCCTCCACTTT.

The chain's CDR3 is CASSYRQGSTGELFF. In DNA, the CDR3 is TGTGCCAGCAGCTATCGACAGGGGTCAACCGGGGAGCTGTTTTTT. The V call is TRBV11-3, the J call TRBJ2-2; 8 bases fit TRBD1. This CDR3 contains 15 residues. After removal of 4 bases from V and 5 bases from J, the junction contained 6 bases not matched to a gene. Germline V gives CDR1 SGHNT, CDR2 YENEEA.

The chain has TRBV7-6 and TRBJ1-4, with 9 bases that match TRBD1. Per the germline V gene, CDR1 is SGHVS and CDR2 is FNYEAQ. This CDR3 comprises 15 residues. Germline trimming cut 6 bases from V and 5 bases from J; bases unmatched to any gene: 7. The CDR3 is CASSPRQGGNEKLFF. As DNA, the CDR3 is TGTGCCAGCAGTCCTCGACAGGGGGGCAATGAAAAACTGTTTTTT.

This chain joins TRBV19 and TRBJ1-5; possibly TRBD1 for D (5 bases). Germline V gene sequence: CDR1 LNHDA, CDR2 SQIVND (reference sequence). V gave up 3 bases and J gave up 6 bases, with 15 bases separating them. The CDR3 has 15 residues. In DNA form, the CDR3 reads TGTGCCAGTAGTATCGGGACGGGGGGAGGTCAGCCCCAGCATTTT. Amino acid sequence: CASSIGTGGGQPQHF.

This chain connects TRBV29-1 to TRBJ1-1, with TRBD1 as a possible D gene (6 bases). Germline values: CDR1 SQVTM, CDR2 ANQGSEA. The CDR3 is 13 amino acids. Trimming shortened V by 5 bases and J by 0 bases, and 10 bases separated the two germline ends. In DNA form, the CDR3 reads TGCAGCGTTTTAGGGGGAGTGAACACTGAAGCTTTCTTT. Amino acid sequence: CSVLGGVNTEAFF.

This clone was observed once. This rearrangement joins TRBV7-9 to TRBJ2-1; 10 nucleotides match TRBD2. The CDR3 is 18 amino acids. The V segment lost 4 bases and the J segment 8 bases; nucleotides outside the gene matches: 17. CDR1 and CDR2 from the germline V gene are SEHNR and FQNEAQ (reference sequence). Written as DNA, the CDR3 is TGTGCCAGCAGCTCAGGACGGAGCGGGAGGGCCGGTTTGGATGAGCAGTTCTTC. It specifies CASSSGRSGRAGLDEQFF. The whole variable domain, filled in from reference TRBV7-9 and TRBJ2-1, reads DTGVSQNPRHKITKRGQNVTFRCDPISEHNRLYWYRQTLGQGPEFLTYFQNEAQLEKSRLLSDRFSAERPKGSFSTLEIQRTEQGDSAMYLCASSSGRSGRAGLDEQFFGPGTRLTVL.

This clone was counted once. The chain recombines TRBV6-6 with TRBJ2-3; D is possibly TRBD2 (6 bases). Deletions cut 4 bases from V and 0 bases from J, with 11 bases between. There are 15 residues in the CDR3. Germline CDR1 and CDR2: MNHNY and SVGAGI (reference sequence). The CDR3 sequence is CASSSTGLSTDTQYF. In DNA, the CDR3 is TGTGCCAGCAGTTCCACGGGACTTAGCACAGATACGCAGTATTTT.

The CDR3 nucleotides are TGTGCCACCAGTGATTCCGTAACTGGAAACACCATATATTTT. Encoded protein: CATSDSVTGNTIYF. V and J are TRBV24-1 and TRBJ1-3; D is unresolved. This CDR3 has 14 residues. V lost 2 bases, J lost 2 bases, and 6 bases lay in between. Germline values: CDR1 KGHDR, CDR2 SFDVKD.

This clone was observed a single time. V is TRBV11-3 and J is TRBJ1-5; D is undetermined. V was shortened by 5 bases and J by 7 bases, with 18 bases between the two germline ends. Looked up from germline, CDR1 is SGHNT and CDR2 is YENEEA. This CDR3 region has 15 residues. The CDR3 here is CASSAGFQKGQPQHF. The CDR3 coding sequence is TGTGCCAGCAGCGCGGGATTCCAGAAGGGCCAGCCCCAGCATTTT.

This clone appeared once. V and J are TRBV28 and TRBJ1-2, with 8 bases lining up with TRBD1. The length of the CDR3 is 13 residues. V gave up 2 bases and J gave up 9 bases; unmatched junction bases: 5. Germline CDR1 is MDHEN and CDR2 is SYDVKM. The CDR3 here is CASSLVQGVSYTF. For the CDR3, the DNA is TGTGCCAGCAGTTTAGTACAGGGGGTGAGCTACACCTTC.

CDR3 sequence reads: CASSEGGGPYNEQFF. The CDR3 bases are TGTGCCAGCAGTGAAGGGGGCGGACCCTACAATGAGCAGTTCTTC. This sequence joins TRBV6-4 and TRBJ2-1; 7 nucleotides line up with TRBD1. The CDR3 sequence is 15 residues long. Germline CDR1 MRHNA, CDR2 SNTAGT. J lost 2 bases, V lost 3 bases, and 4 bases had no gene match.

V gene TRBV2 combines with J gene TRBJ1-3; D is ambiguous. CDR3 length equals 15 residues. V dropped 7 bases and J dropped 0 bases, with 13 bases sitting between them. Germline values: CDR1 SNHLY, CDR2 FYNNEI. This CDR3 reads CASNAGGTSGNTIYF. The CDR3 DNA sequence: TGTGCCAGCAACGCAGGAGGAACCTCTGGAAACACCATATATTTT. Filled out from reference TRBV2 and TRBJ1-3, the complete variable domain reads EPEVTQTPSHQVTQMGQEVILRCVPISNHLYFYWYRQILGQKVEFLVSFYNNEISEKSEIFDDQFSVERPDGSNFTLKIRSTKLEDSAMYFCASNAGGTSGNTIYFGEGSWLTVV.

The chain joins TRBV6-5 to TRBJ2-2; D may be TRBD1 (6 bases). V lost 2 bases, J lost 4 bases, and 14 bases lay in between. The germline CDR1 and CDR2 sequences are MNHEY and SVGAGI. This CDR3 comprises 16 residues. The CDR3 coding sequence is TGTGCCAGCAGTTACGCGCGAGGGGGAGTCACCGGGGAGCTGTTTTTT. Protein sequence: CASSYARGGVTGELFF.

This clone appeared a single time. CDR3 in amino acids: CASSAAALGTDTQYF. CDR3 nucleotide sequence: TGTGCCAGCAGTGCGGCGGCCTTGGGCACAGATACGCAGTATTTT. The chain recombines TRBV6-4 with TRBJ2-3, with D hard to call. The germline V gene encodes CDR1 MRHNA and CDR2 SNTAGT. The ends were cut back, 4 bases at V and 1 base at J, with 12 bases in the middle. The CDR3 is 15 amino acids.

This clone was observed a single time. The CDR3 DNA follows: TGTGCCAGCAGTCTATCTAGAGGGGGATCCTACGAGCAGTACTTC. It specifies CASSLSRGGSYEQYF. J is TRBJ2-7 and V is TRBV6-5; D is possibly TRBD1 (6 bases). The CDR3 has 15 amino acids. The germline V and J ends were trimmed by 5 bases and 1 base, with 15 bases remaining between them. Looked up from germline, CDR1 is MNHEY and CDR2 is SVGAGI.

The rearrangement uses TRBV24-1 and TRBJ2-5, with TRBD1 matching over 9 bases. Germline CDR1 is KGHDR and CDR2 is SFDVKD. J was trimmed by 5 bases and V by 6 bases; bases with no gene match: 9. The CDR3 contains 15 residues. CDR3 loop: CATSTGQGLGETQYF. The CDR3 nucleotides read TGTGCCACCAGTACCGGACAGGGGTTAGGGGAGACCCAGTACTTC.

This chain joins TRBV27 and TRBJ2-7, with D possibly TRBD1 on 6 matching bases. Trimming shortened V by 6 bases and J by 0 bases, and 18 bases separated the two germline ends. Germline CDR1 reads MNHEY; CDR2 reads SMNVEV (reference sequence). This CDR3 is 16 amino acids long. CDR3 loop: CASSPTGTLSSYEQYF. In nucleotides, the CDR3 is TGTGCCAGCAGCCCCACCGGGACATTGAGCTCCTACGAGCAGTACTTC.

This chain connects TRBV11-2 to TRBJ2-1; D is possibly TRBD2 (6 bases). Trimming removed 5 bases at V and 4 bases at J, with 18 bases between. This CDR3 has 16 amino acids. The V gene's germline CDR1 is SGHAT and CDR2 FQNNGV. The CDR3 region is CASSLAGTGYYNEQFF. The CDR3 coding sequence is TGTGCCAGCAGCCTCGCCGGGACTGGGTATTACAATGAGCAGTTCTTC.